These 8 T cell receptor beta chains were all obtained from the same sample, sequenced in a study of blood T cell repertoires in COVID-19. Method: immunoSEQ multiplex PCR; TCRdb's copy keeps in-frame clones and lacks some. The sample includes 130,000 or so clones, about 80% of them seen just once. The sample comprised PBMCs or T cells enriched from blood (not recorded which). These receptor sequences come from a man aged 35 to 55 with acute COVID-19.

The chain joins TRBV7-9 to TRBJ2-5, with 8 bases matching TRBD1. This CDR3 is 13 amino acids long. Germline V gives CDR1 SEHNR, CDR2 FQNEAQ (reference sequence). Trimming removed 7 bases from V and 4 bases from J; junction bases left unmatched: 5. CDR3: CASTTDRVETQYF. CDR3 DNA: TGTGCCAGCACCACGGACAGGGTAGAGACCCAGTACTTC.

This sequence joins TRBV10-3 and TRBJ2-4; the match to TRBD1 covers 8 bases. The V gene end was trimmed by 0 bases and the J gene end by 9 bases; junction bases not matched to a gene: 10. Germline V gene data show CDR1 as ENHRY and CDR2 as SYGVKD. This CDR3 spans 16 amino acids. The CDR3 protein is CAISESAGGPEGIQYF. DNA of the CDR3: TGTGCCATCAGTGAGTCGGCAGGGGGCCCTGAGGGCATTCAGTACTTC.

The genes are TRBV30 and TRBJ1-5; the D gene is possibly TRBD1 (6 bases). Looked up from germline, CDR1 is GTSNPN and CDR2 is SVGIG (reference sequence). The CDR3 runs to 15 residues. V lost 5 bases and J 9 bases, leaving 23 bases between the germline ends. CDR3 sequence reads: CAWDKGDANCPPQHF. The CDR3, as DNA: TGTGCCTGGGATAAGGGGGACGCCAACTGTCCGCCCCAGCATTTT. Complete variable domain (other parts from reference TRBV30 and TRBJ1-5): SQTIHQWPATLVQPVGSPLSLECTVEGTSNPNLYWYRQAAGRGLQLLFYSVGIGQISSEVPQNLSASRPQDRQFILSSKKLLLSDSGFYLCAWDKGDANCPPQHFGDGTRLSIL.

The chain couples TRBV18 to TRBJ1-5; TRBD1 matches at 8 bases. Germline values: CDR1 KGHSH, CDR2 LQKENI. V shed 6 bases and J 5 bases; nucleotides not matched to a gene: 9. This CDR3 spans 15 amino acids. The DNA of the CDR3 is TGTGCCAGCTCGTGGGGACAGGCCAACCATCAGCCCCAGCATTTT. This gives the protein CASSWGQANHQPQHF.

This chain links TRBV27 with TRBJ2-1; D remains unclear. The length of the CDR3 is 13 residues. V was pared by 3 bases and J by 10 bases, with 13 bases between. Germline values: CDR1 MNHEY, CDR2 SMNVEV (reference sequence). CDR3 DNA: TGTGCCAGCAGTTTCGACCCCATGGGCGAGCAGTTCTTC. Encoded protein: CASSFDPMGEQFF.

V gene TRBV13 combines with J gene TRBJ2-7; 12 bases are a match to TRBD1. Trimming removed 8 bases from V and 5 bases from J; junction bases left unmatched: 7. The germline gives CDR1 PRHDT, CDR2 FYEKMQ (reference sequence). This CDR3 is built from 14 residues. CDR3 bases: TGTGCCAGCGTTCGGGGACAGGGGGCCCACGAGCAGTACTTC. Its translation is CASVRGQGAHEQYF. The entire variable domain, with the rest obtained from reference TRBV13 and TRBJ2-7, is as follows: AAGVIQSPRHLIKEKRETATLKCYPIPRHDTVYWYQQGPGQDPQFLISFYEKMQSDKGSIPDRFSAQQFSDYHSELNMSSLELGDSALYFCASVRGQGAHEQYFGPGTRLTVT.

This rearrangement joins TRBV6-6 to TRBJ2-1; 10 bases agree with TRBD2. Trimming took 2 bases from V and 9 from J; bases not matched to a gene: 7. Germline loops: CDR1 MNHNY, CDR2 SVGAGI (reference sequence). The CDR3 runs to 15 residues. The CDR3 loop is CASSYPQREGPEQFF. CDR3 in DNA: TGTGCCAGCAGTTACCCCCAGCGGGAGGGCCCTGAGCAGTTCTTC.

This clone was seen only a few times. The chain has TRBV27 and TRBJ1-5, with D unclear. This CDR3 has 20 residues. Trimming took 6 bases from V and 3 from J, leaving 30 bases between them. Germline V gene sequence: CDR1 MNHEY, CDR2 SMNVEV (reference sequence). CDR3 loop: CASRLEDGANKLQYNQPQHF. Here the CDR3 DNA reads TGTGCCAGCAGACTAGAGGACGGAGCCAATAAACTCCAATACAATCAGCCCCAGCATTTT.